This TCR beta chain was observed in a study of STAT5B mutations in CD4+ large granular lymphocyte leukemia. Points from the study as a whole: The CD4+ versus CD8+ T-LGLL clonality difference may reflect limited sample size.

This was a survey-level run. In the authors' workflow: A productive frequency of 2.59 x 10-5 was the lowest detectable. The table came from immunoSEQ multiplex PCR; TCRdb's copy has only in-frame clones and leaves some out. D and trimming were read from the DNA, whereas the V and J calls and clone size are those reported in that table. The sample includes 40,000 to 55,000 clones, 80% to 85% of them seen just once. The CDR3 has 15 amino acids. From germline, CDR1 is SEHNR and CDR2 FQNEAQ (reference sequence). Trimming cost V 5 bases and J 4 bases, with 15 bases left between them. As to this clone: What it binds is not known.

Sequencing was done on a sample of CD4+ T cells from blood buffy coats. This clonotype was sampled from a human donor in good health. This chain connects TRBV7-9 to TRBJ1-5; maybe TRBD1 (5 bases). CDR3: CASSLEGSLNQPQHF. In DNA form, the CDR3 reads TGTGCCAGCAGCCTGGAGGGGAGCCTAAATCAGCCCCAGCATTTT.